These 16 T cell receptor beta chains share one sample of origin, sequenced in a study of T cells after yellow fever vaccination (dated by TCRdb to the late 2010s). This sample's treatment or condition label indicates: live attenuated yellow fever vaccine strain. The method behind the library was 5' RACE. Sequenced on an Illumina NovaSeq 6000. Through fastp at Q25 and MiXCR, TCRdb rebuilt clones from the public reads, retaining in-frame beta chains. Entries are consolidated by CDR3 protein sequence, retaining the most common genes and DNA. The sample table lists some 200,000 distinct CDR3 sequences, 11% of them with a count of one. The ten largest clones represent 35% to 40% of the sample. Source: CD8+ T cells sorted from PBMCs, taken 15 days after the yellow fever booster vaccination. Receptors originate from a young man who received the YFV17D yellow fever vaccine.

Only a few counts were recorded for this clonotype. This sequence joins TRBV29-1 and TRBJ1-1, with TRBD1 as a possible D gene (6 bases). This CDR3 has 14 amino acids. V was shortened by 6 bases and J by 0 bases, with 14 bases between the two germline ends. Germline V CDR1 and CDR2: SQVTM, ANQGSEA. In DNA, the CDR3 is TGCAGCGTGGAGGACGGGACAATGAACACTGAAGCTTTCTTT. Protein product: CSVEDGTMNTEAFF.

This chain joins TRBV27 and TRBJ2-7, with 8 bases identical to TRBD2. Germline V gene data show CDR1 as MNHEY and CDR2 as SMNVEV (reference sequence). The CDR3 totals 16 residues. Germline trimming cut 3 bases from V and 6 bases from J; bases unmatched to any gene: 13. The CDR3 is CASSFTWTSSPSEQYV. The CDR3 DNA reads as TGTGCCAGCAGTTTCACTTGGACTAGCAGTCCCTCCGAGCAGTACGTC.

This clonotype was detected ten times or more. The rearrangement links TRBV4-1 to TRBJ2-3, with 7 nucleotides matching TRBD1. The germline V gene encodes CDR1 MGHRA and CDR2 YSYEKL. J lost 2 bases, V lost 1 base, and 6 bases had no gene match. The CDR3 contains 16 residues. The CDR3 coding sequence is TGCGCCAGCAGCCAAGCCCCAGGGGGTTACACAGATACGCAGTATTTT. Protein sequence: CASSQAPGGYTDTQYF.

This clonotype was detected a few times. The chain is built from TRBV29-1 and TRBJ1-3, with D unclear. Germline CDR1 and CDR2: SQVTM and ANQGSEA. This CDR3 comprises 14 residues. V was clipped by 3 bases and J by 0 bases, with 9 bases between them. Here the CDR3 reads CSVDDGYSGNTIYF. DNA for the CDR3: TGCAGCGTTGACGACGGATACTCTGGAAACACCATATATTTT.

The sample holds a few counts of this clonotype. The rearrangement joins TRBV20-1 to TRBJ1-4; D may be TRBD1 (6 bases). V lost 2 bases to trimming and J lost 6 bases, with 16 bases between them. Germline loops: CDR1 DFQATT, CDR2 SNEGSKA (reference sequence). The CDR3 spans 15 residues. CDR3 region: CSARIPGGADEKLFF. CDR3 nucleotides: TGCAGTGCTAGAATCCCGGGGGGCGCCGATGAAAAACTGTTTTTT.

The chain combines TRBV10-3 with TRBJ2-5; no reliable D call. The V end was cut by 6 bases, the J end by 2 bases, with 13 bases between. Germline V lookup: CDR1 ENHRY, CDR2 SYGVKD. This CDR3 has 14 amino acids. CDR3 region: CAIRVSENQETQYF. CDR3 DNA sequence: TGTGCCATCAGAGTCTCCGAGAATCAAGAGACCCAGTACTTC.

The V and J genes are TRBV14 and TRBJ2-4; the D gene is possibly TRBD2 (5 bases). CDR1 and CDR2 (germline): SGHDN, FVKESK. Trimming took 0 bases from V and 9 from J, leaving 9 bases between them. The CDR3 is made up of 13 amino acids. CDR3 nucleotide sequence: TGTGCCAGCAGCCAAGATCCGGGAACCATTCAGTACTTC. Protein: CASSQDPGTIQYF.

This clonotype was seen ten or more times. The V call is TRBV4-1, the J call TRBJ2-7; 9 bases line up with TRBD2. The V gene end was trimmed by 3 bases and the J gene end by 7 bases; junction bases not matched to a gene: 10. This CDR3 has 15 residues. CDR1 and CDR2 from the germline V gene are MGHRA and YSYEKL. The chain's CDR3 is CASSQAAGGQWEQYV. In DNA form, the CDR3 reads TGCGCCAGCAGCCAGGCAGCGGGGGGCCAATGGGAGCAGTACGTC.

The chain couples TRBV10-3 to TRBJ1-1, with D unclear. Germline CDR1 ENHRY, CDR2 SYGVKD. The germline V and J ends were trimmed by 6 bases and 6 bases, with 14 bases remaining between them. The CDR3 has 13 amino acids. The CDR3 spells CAISPTGAPEAFF. In DNA form, the CDR3 reads TGTGCCATCAGCCCGACCGGTGCCCCTGAAGCTTTCTTT.

This sequence joins TRBV29-1 and TRBJ2-5; D is undetermined. V was trimmed by 0 bases and J by 7 bases, leaving 0 bases between them. Per germline, CDR1 SQVTM and CDR2 ANQGSEA. CDR3 length: 9 residues. The CDR3 DNA follows: TGCAGCGTTGAAGAGACCCAGTACTTC. Its protein is CSVEETQYF.

There are a few counts of this clonotype. The chain uses TRBV10-3 and TRBJ1-2, with D uncertain. Trimming cost V 1 base and J 4 bases, with 13 bases left between them. The V gene's germline CDR1 is ENHRY and CDR2 SYGVKD. The CDR3 covers 15 residues. CDR3 in DNA: TGTGCCATCAGTGAGTTCCCATTATCGGGCTATGGCTACACCTTC. This sequence encodes CAISEFPLSGYGYTF.

This clonotype was counted a few times. The V and J genes are TRBV10-1 and TRBJ2-3, with 8 bases identical to TRBD2. Trimming took 6 bases from V and 0 from J; bases not matched to a gene: 5. CDR1 and CDR2 from the germline V gene are WNHNN and SYGVQD (reference sequence). The CDR3 has 15 residues. The CDR3 sequence is CASSGVAGSTDTQYF. In nucleotides, the CDR3 is TGCGCCAGCAGCGGGGTAGCGGGGAGCACAGATACGCAGTATTTT.

This clonotype was counted between two and nine times. The chain carries TRBV12-3 or TRBV12-4 and TRBJ2-5; TRBD1 or TRBD2 may be the D gene (6 bases each). The CDR3 length is 17 residues. Trimming stripped 2 bases from V and 1 base from J, with 17 bases between. CDR3 DNA: TGTGCCAGCAGTTTATTCGAGGGGGGTAGGGGCCAAGAGACCCAGTACTTC. This encodes CASSLFEGGRGQETQYF.

There are a few counts of this clonotype. The chain combines TRBV12-3 or TRBV12-4 with TRBJ2-6, with a tentative D call TRBD1 (5 bases). This CDR3 has 18 amino acids. Trimming stripped 0 bases from V and 0 bases from J, with 12 bases between. CDR3 nucleotide sequence: TGTGCCAGCAGTTTAGCCGCCCTTGGACACTCTGGGGCCAACGTCCTGACTTTC. It is translated as CASSLAALGHSGANVLTF.

This clonotype was detected only a few times. The CDR3 region is CASNSYVGGAKETQYF. Written as DNA, the CDR3 is TGTGCCAGCAACTCCTACGTGGGGGGGGCTAAAGAGACCCAGTACTTC. The rearrangement links TRBV6-5 to TRBJ2-5; possibly TRBD2 for D (7 bases). The germline V and J ends were trimmed by 7 bases and 3 bases, with 21 bases remaining between them. The CDR3 extends over 16 amino acids. Germline CDR1 is MNHEY and CDR2 is SVGAGI.

This sequence joins TRBV7-2 and TRBJ2-1, with TRBD1 matching 12 bases. This CDR3 spans 14 amino acids. Germline values: CDR1 SGHTA, CDR2 FQGNSA. Germline trimming cut 5 bases from V and 9 bases from J; bases unmatched to any gene: 5. The CDR3: CASSQGQGAFEQFF. The CDR3 nucleotides read TGTGCCAGCAGCCAGGGACAGGGGGCTTTTGAGCAGTTCTTC.